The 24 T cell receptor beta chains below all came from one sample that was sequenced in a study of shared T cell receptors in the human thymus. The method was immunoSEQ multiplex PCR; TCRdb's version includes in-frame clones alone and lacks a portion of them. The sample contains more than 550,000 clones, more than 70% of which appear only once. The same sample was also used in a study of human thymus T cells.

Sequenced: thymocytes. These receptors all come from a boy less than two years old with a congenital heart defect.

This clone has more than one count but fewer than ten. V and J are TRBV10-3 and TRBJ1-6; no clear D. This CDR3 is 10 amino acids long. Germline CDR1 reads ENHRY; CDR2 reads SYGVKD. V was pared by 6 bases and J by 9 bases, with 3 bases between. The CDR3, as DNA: TGTGCCATCAGCAGTTCACCCCTCCACTTT. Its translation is CAISSSPLHF.

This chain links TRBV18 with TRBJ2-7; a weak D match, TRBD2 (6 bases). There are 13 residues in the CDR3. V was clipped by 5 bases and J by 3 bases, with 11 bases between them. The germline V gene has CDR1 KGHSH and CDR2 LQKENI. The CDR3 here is CASSSTSFYEQYF. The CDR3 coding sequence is TGTGCCAGCTCATCGACTAGTTTCTACGAGCAGTACTTC.

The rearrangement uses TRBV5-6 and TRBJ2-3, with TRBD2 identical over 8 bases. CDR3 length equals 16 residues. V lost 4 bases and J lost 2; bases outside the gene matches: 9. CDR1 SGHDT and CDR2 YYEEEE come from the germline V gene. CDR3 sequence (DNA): TGTGCCAGCAGCCGGGAGGGGGGGGGCCTCACAGATACGCAGTATTTT. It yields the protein CASSREGGGLTDTQYF.

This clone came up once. The CDR3 sequence: CAISESRGTGLDEQYF. The DNA of the CDR3 is TGTGCCATCAGTGAGTCGAGAGGAACGGGGTTGGACGAGCAGTACTTC. The V call is TRBV10-3, the J call TRBJ2-7; a weak D match, TRBD2 (5 bases). This CDR3 has 16 amino acids. V was shortened by 0 bases and J by 5 bases, with 17 bases between the two germline ends. CDR1 and CDR2 (germline): ENHRY, SYGVKD.

This CDR3 is CASSLRGDRNTEAFF. The CDR3, as DNA: TGTGCCAGCAGCTTAAGGGGGGACAGGAACACTGAAGCTTTCTTT. The V call is TRBV7-9, the J call TRBJ1-1; 7 bases line up with TRBD1. Unmatched junction bases numbered 4, after V lost 2 bases and J lost 1 base. The CDR3 is 15 residues long. From germline, CDR1 is SEHNR and CDR2 FQNEAQ (reference sequence).

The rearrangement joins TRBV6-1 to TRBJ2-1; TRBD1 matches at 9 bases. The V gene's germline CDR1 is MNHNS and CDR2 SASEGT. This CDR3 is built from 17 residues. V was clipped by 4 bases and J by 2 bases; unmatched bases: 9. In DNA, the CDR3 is TGTGCCAGCAGTGGCGACAGGGGGTTACTTACCTACAATGAGCAGTTCTTC. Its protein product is CASSGDRGLLTYNEQFF.

The CDR3 is CSAATPYEQYF. CDR3 DNA sequence: TGCAGTGCAGCAACCCCGTACGAGCAGTACTTC. The chain has TRBV20-1 and TRBJ2-7; no firm D call. The V gene's germline CDR1 is DFQATT and CDR2 SNEGSKA (reference sequence). V was clipped by 6 bases and J by 4 bases, with 10 bases between them. CDR3 length: 11 residues.

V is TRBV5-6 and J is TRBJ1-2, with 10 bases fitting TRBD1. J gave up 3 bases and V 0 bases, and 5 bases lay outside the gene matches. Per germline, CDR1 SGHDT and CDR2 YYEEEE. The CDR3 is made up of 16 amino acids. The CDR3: CASSLGPGTGDYGYTF. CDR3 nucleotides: TGTGCCAGCAGCTTGGGTCCCGGGACAGGGGACTATGGCTACACCTTC.

The CDR3 sequence: CASSHNRDPDTQYF. As DNA, the CDR3 is TGTGCCAGCAGCCATAACAGGGACCCAGATACGCAGTATTTT. The chain combines TRBV27 with TRBJ2-3, with D possibly matching TRBD1 (6 bases). V shed 6 bases and J shed 4 bases, with 14 bases lying between them. Germline loops: CDR1 MNHEY, CDR2 SMNVEV (reference sequence). The CDR3 loop spans 14 amino acids.

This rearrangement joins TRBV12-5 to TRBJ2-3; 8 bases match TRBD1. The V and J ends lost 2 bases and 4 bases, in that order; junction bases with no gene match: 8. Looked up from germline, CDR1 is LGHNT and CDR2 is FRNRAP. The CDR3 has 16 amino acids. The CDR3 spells CASGLPDRGLSDTQYF. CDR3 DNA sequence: TGTGCTAGTGGTTTGCCCGACAGGGGATTGTCAGATACGCAGTATTTT.

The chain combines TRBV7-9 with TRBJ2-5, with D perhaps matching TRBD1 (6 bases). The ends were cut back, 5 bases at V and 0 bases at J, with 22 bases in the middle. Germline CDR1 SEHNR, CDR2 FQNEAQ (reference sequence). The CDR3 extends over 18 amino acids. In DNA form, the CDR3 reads TGTGCCAGCAGCGCAGAGGGGGAACCCCAGGGTTACCAAGAGACCCAGTACTTC. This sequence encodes CASSAEGEPQGYQETQYF.

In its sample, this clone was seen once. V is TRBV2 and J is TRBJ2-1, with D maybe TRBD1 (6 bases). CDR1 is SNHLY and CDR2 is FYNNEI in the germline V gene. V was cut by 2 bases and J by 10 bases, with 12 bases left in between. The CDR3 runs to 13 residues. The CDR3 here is CASSEQGRQEQFF. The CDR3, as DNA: TGTGCCAGCAGTGAACAGGGGCGACAGGAGCAGTTCTTC. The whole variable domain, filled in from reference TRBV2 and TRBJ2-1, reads EPEVTQTPSHQVTQMGQEVILRCVPISNHLYFYWYRQILGQKVEFLVSFYNNEISEKSEIFDDQFSVERPDGSNFTLKIRSTKLEDSAMYFCASSEQGRQEQFFGPGTRLTVL.

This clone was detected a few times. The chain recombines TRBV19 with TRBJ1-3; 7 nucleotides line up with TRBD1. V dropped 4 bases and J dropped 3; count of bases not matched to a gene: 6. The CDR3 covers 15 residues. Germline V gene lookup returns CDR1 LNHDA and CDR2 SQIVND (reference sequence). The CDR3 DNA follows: TGTGCCAGTAGTAAAAGACAGGGAGGTGGAAACACCATATATTTT. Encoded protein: CASSKRQGGGNTIYF.

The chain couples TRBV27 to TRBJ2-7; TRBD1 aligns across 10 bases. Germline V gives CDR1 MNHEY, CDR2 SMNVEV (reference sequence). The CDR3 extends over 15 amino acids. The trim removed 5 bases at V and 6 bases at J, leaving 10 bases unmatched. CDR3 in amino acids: CASSLPGQGRGEQYF. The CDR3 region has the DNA TGTGCCAGCAGTCTACCGGGACAGGGGCGAGGCGAGCAGTACTTC.

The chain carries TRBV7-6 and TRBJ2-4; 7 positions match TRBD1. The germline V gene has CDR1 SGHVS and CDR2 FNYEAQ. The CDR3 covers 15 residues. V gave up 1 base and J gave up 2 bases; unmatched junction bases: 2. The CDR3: CASSLDRGSKNIQYF. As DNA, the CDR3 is TGTGCCAGCAGCTTAGACAGGGGATCCAAAAACATTCAGTACTTC.

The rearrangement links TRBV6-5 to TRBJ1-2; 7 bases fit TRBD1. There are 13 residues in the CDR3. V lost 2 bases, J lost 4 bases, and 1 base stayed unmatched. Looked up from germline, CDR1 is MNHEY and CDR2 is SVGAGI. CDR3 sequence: CASSYHRGYGYTF. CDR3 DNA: TGTGCCAGCAGTTACCACAGGGGCTATGGCTACACCTTC.

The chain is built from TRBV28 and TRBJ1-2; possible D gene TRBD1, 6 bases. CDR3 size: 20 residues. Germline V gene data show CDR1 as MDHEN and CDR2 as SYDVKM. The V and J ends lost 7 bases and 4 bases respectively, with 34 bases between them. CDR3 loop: CASKSAVHDYSGGPLYGYTF. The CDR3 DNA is TGTGCCAGCAAGAGCGCTGTTCACGATTACAGCGGGGGCCCGCTCTATGGCTACACCTTC.

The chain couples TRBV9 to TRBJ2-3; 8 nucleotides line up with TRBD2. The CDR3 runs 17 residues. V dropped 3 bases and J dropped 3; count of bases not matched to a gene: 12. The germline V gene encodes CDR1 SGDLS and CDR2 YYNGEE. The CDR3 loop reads CASSGRLARQKTDTQYF. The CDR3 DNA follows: TGTGCCAGCAGCGGGAGACTAGCGAGACAAAAAACAGATACGCAGTATTTT.

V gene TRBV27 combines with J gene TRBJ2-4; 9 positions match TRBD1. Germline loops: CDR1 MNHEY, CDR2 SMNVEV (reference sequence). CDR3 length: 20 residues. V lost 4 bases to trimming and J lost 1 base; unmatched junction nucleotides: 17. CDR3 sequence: CASSSAAGTGLSVAKNIQYF. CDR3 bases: TGTGCCAGCAGTTCCGCCGCCGGGACAGGGTTGAGTGTGGCCAAAAACATTCAGTACTTC.

The CDR3: CASIGKQGEIIYNEQFF. CDR3 DNA: TGTGCCAGCATCGGAAAACAGGGAGAGATAATCTACAATGAGCAGTTCTTC. The chain combines TRBV7-9 with TRBJ2-1; D possibly corresponds to TRBD1 (6 bases). The CDR3 length is 17 residues. Trimming shortened V by 7 bases and J by 3 bases, and 22 bases separated the two germline ends. Germline lookup yields CDR1 SEHNR and CDR2 FQNEAQ (reference sequence).

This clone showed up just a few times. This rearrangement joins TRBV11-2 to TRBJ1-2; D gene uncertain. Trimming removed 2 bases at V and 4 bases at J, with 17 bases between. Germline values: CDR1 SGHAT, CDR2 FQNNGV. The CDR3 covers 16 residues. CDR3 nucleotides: TGTGCCAGCAGCTTACCCTCGTCCGGGAGGGTCTATGGCTACACCTTC. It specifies CASSLPSSGRVYGYTF.

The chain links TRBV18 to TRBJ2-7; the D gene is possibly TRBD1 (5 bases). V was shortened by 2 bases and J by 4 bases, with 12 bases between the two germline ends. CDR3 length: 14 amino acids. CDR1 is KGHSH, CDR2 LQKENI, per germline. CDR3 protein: CASSPYQGNYEQYF. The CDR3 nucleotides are TGTGCCAGCTCACCATATCAGGGTAATTACGAGCAGTACTTC.

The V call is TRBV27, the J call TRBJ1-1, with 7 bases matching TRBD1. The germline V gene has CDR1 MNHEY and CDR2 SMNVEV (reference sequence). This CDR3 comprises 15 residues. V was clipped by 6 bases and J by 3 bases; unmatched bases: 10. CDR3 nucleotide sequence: TGTGCCAGCAGCCAGGGGGTACCGGGGTACACTGAAGCTTTCTTT. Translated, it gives CASSQGVPGYTEAFF.

The chain's CDR3 is CASLGPSGDYEQYF. The CDR3 DNA reads as TGCGCCAGCCTGGGGCCTAGCGGAGATTACGAGCAGTACTTC. The chain has TRBV10-2 and TRBJ2-7, with 7 bases aligning to TRBD2. Per the germline V gene, CDR1 is WSHSY and CDR2 is SAAADI. This CDR3 has 14 residues. Trimming at V came to 8 bases and at J to 4 bases, leaving 11 bases not matched to a gene.